Each of the 31 T cell receptor beta chains below was sequenced from the same sample in a study of T-cell reconstitution after alpha-beta-depleted transplantation in children. Molecular barcoding with unique molecular identifiers was used for the TCRbeta library. TCRdb processed the PCR reads anew with MiXCR; each CDR3 protein has one entry. Of 400,000 to 500,000 distinct CDR3 sequences in the sample, approximately 11% are singletons; the top ten hold about 5%. Sequenced here: PBMCs from the stem cell graft donor, sampled from the stem cell graft. The origin of the receptors is a human donor who donated a stem cell graft to a child with acute myeloid leukemia.

The chain couples TRBV25-1 to TRBJ1-1, with 7 nucleotides matching TRBD1. CDR1 is MGHDK, CDR2 SYGVNS, per germline. The CDR3 is made up of 17 amino acids. The trim removed 3 bases at V and 2 bases at J, leaving 12 bases unmatched. Written as DNA, the CDR3 is TGTGCCAGCAGTGATCACAGGGGAGTCGGGGGAAACACTGAAGCTTTCTTT. Its protein product is CASSDHRGVGGNTEAFF.

The V call is TRBV10-2, the J call TRBJ2-5; unclear D gene. Trimming removed 6 bases at V and 7 bases at J, with 15 bases between. The CDR3 is 13 amino acids. CDR1 is WSHSY and CDR2 is SAAADI in the germline V gene. CDR3 loop: CASSESPAGTQYF. The CDR3 coding sequence is TGCGCCAGCAGCGAATCCCCCGCAGGGACCCAGTACTTC.

This clonotype has a count of ten or more. This chain connects TRBV6-5 to TRBJ1-2; D remains unclear. V lost 2 bases, J lost 8 bases, and 6 bases lay in between. The CDR3 sequence is 11 residues long. Germline CDR1 reads MNHEY; CDR2 reads SVGAGI. CDR3 coding DNA: TGTGCCAGCAGTTACGGCGGAGGCTACACCTTC. As protein: CASSYGGGYTF.

This clonotype was observed a handful of times. The V call is TRBV29-1, the J call TRBJ2-3; D tentatively fits TRBD1 or TRBD2 (5 bases each). Germline V CDR1 and CDR2: SQVTM, ANQGSEA. The CDR3 spans 14 residues. V lost 7 bases, J lost 1 base, and 15 bases lay in between. The CDR3 DNA reads as TGCAGCGCGTTCGGGATAGGGGGCACAGATACGCAGTATTTT. Translated: CSAFGIGGTDTQYF.

This clonotype turned up a few times. The V call is TRBV14, the J call TRBJ2-5; D ambiguous. Trimming removed 1 base from V and 2 bases from J, with 8 bases in between. Per the germline V gene, CDR1 is SGHDN and CDR2 is FVKESK. This CDR3 has 14 amino acids. CDR3 nucleotide sequence: TGTGCCAGCAGCCAAGTACTCCAGCAAGAGACCCAGTACTTC. Translating gives CASSQVLQQETQYF. The full variable domain, rest sourced from reference TRBV14 and TRBJ2-5, is EAGVTQFPSHSVIEKGQTVTLRCDPISGHDNLYWYRRVMGKEIKFLLHFVKESKQDESGMPNNRFLAERTGGTYSTLKVQPAELEDSGVYFCASSQVLQQETQYFGPGTRLLVL.

This clonotype was seen a few times. The rearrangement links TRBV29-1 to TRBJ1-4; D gene unclear. The CDR3 extends over 13 amino acids. Between the trimmed V and J ends, which lost 4 bases and 6 bases, there was a span of 12 bases. Germline CDR1 reads SQVTM; CDR2 reads ANQGSEA. Written as DNA, the CDR3 is TGCAGCGTTGGTGCCCGGGGTGATGAAAAACTGTTTTTT. The encoded protein is CSVGARGDEKLFF. The whole variable domain, filled in from reference TRBV29-1 and TRBJ1-4, reads SAVISQKPSRDICQRGTSLTIQCQVDSQVTMMFWYRQQPGQSLTLIATANQGSEATYESGFVIDKFPISRPNLTFSTLTVSNMSPEDSSIYLCSVGARGDEKLFFGSGTQLSVL.

V usage is TRBV5-5 and J usage is TRBJ1-2, with 9 bases identical to TRBD1. This CDR3 spans 15 amino acids. The trim removed 4 bases at V and 3 bases at J, leaving 7 bases unmatched. Germline V gene data show CDR1 as SGHKS and CDR2 as YYEKEE (reference sequence). For the CDR3, the DNA is TGTGCCAGCAGCCCACGACAGGGGGAGTACTATGGCTACACCTTC. Translating it yields CASSPRQGEYYGYTF.

The sample holds many counts of this clonotype. This CDR3 reads CASSYSGRDQPQHF. CDR3 nucleotide sequence: TGTGCCAGCAGTTACTCGGGGAGGGATCAGCCCCAGCATTTT. The gene calls are TRBV6-5 and TRBJ1-5; unclear D gene. CDR1 and CDR2 from the germline V gene are MNHEY and SVGAGI. Trimming cost V 0 bases and J 5 bases, with 8 bases left between them. The CDR3 extends over 14 amino acids.

This clonotype was found a few times. The chain recombines TRBV24-1 with TRBJ2-1; 10 bases fit TRBD2. This CDR3 comprises 17 residues. Trimming took 7 bases from V and 0 from J; bases not matched to a gene: 8. Germline CDR1 and CDR2: KGHDR and SFDVKD. This chain's CDR3 is CATREGLAESSYNEQFF. Written as DNA, the CDR3 is TGTGCCACCAGGGAAGGACTAGCGGAGAGCTCCTACAATGAGCAGTTCTTC.

On this clonotype: One end of the junction does not line up with germline, which may come from a read error. The CDR3 region is CASSWGLDRGRGANGLTF. The CDR3 DNA sequence: TGTGCCAGCAGTTGGGGGCTAGACAGGGGACGCGGGGCCAACGGCCTGACTTTC. This rearrangement joins TRBV12-3 or TRBV12-4 to TRBJ2-6; 8 bases agree with TRBD1. This CDR3 is built from 18 residues.

The sample holds a few counts of this clonotype. This chain's CDR3 is CASSMRTDQPQHF. DNA of the CDR3: TGTGCCAGCAGTATGAGGACAGATCAGCCCCAGCATTTT. This rearrangement joins TRBV12-3 or TRBV12-4 to TRBJ1-5, with a possible D match to TRBD1 (6 bases). V was cut by 5 bases and J by 5 bases, with 10 bases left in between. The CDR3 totals 13 residues.

In this sample, this clonotype turned up a few times. The chain combines TRBV7-2 with TRBJ1-1; D gene unclear. Trimming took off 7 bases at V and 0 bases at J, with 12 bases between the two ends. The CDR3 loop spans 14 amino acids. Germline CDR1 reads SGHTA; CDR2 reads FQGNSA. CDR3 protein: CASTLGGMNTEAFF. DNA for the CDR3: TGTGCCAGCACCCTAGGTGGTATGAACACTGAAGCTTTCTTT. Full variable domain (rest looked up from reference TRBV7-2 and TRBJ1-1): GAGVSQSPSNKVTEKGKDVELRCDPISGHTALYWYRQSLGQGLEFLIYFQGNSAPDKSGLPSDRFSAERTGGSVSTLTIQRTQQEDSAVYLCASTLGGMNTEAFFGQGTRLTVV.

This clonotype was seen at least ten times. The chain has TRBV29-1 and TRBJ2-3; no clear D gene. Germline V gives CDR1 SQVTM, CDR2 ANQGSEA. The ends were cut back, 1 base at V and 4 bases at J, with 15 bases in the middle. This CDR3 region has 15 residues. CDR3 nucleotide sequence: TGCAGCGTTGAAGCATCCGAGAAGAATCCAGATACGCAGTATTTT. It codes for CSVEASEKNPDTQYF.

This clonotype was recorded at least ten times. The chain couples TRBV9 to TRBJ2-2; 8 bases map to TRBD2. The CDR3 is made up of 16 amino acids. The germline V gene has CDR1 SGDLS and CDR2 YYNGEE. The trim removed 0 bases at V and 4 bases at J, leaving 5 bases unmatched. CDR3: CASSVGAAGVTGELFF. In DNA form, the CDR3 reads TGTGCCAGCAGCGTAGGTGCAGCGGGGGTCACCGGGGAGCTGTTTTTT.

This clonotype came up many times. This chain uses TRBV20-1 with TRBJ2-3; TRBD2 might be the D (6 bases). Germline lookup yields CDR1 DFQATT and CDR2 SNEGSKA (reference sequence). This CDR3 is 13 amino acids long. Between the trimmed V and J ends, which lost 3 bases and 3 bases, there was a span of 10 bases. The CDR3 reads CSARIAETDTQYF. The CDR3 bases are TGCAGTGCTAGGATAGCGGAAACAGATACGCAGTATTTT.

This clonotype has more than one count but fewer than ten. CDR3 amino acids: CASRTGSYEQYF. The CDR3 nucleotides are TGTGCCAGCAGAACGGGATCCTACGAGCAGTACTTC. The V gene is TRBV12-3 or TRBV12-4, the J gene TRBJ2-7, with D possibly TRBD2 on 5 matching bases. V was trimmed by 6 bases and J by 1 base, leaving 7 bases between them. The CDR3 length is 12 residues.

This clonotype showed up just a few times. This chain links TRBV18 with TRBJ2-1; 7 bases are a match to TRBD2. The CDR3 totals 14 residues. The germline V gene encodes CDR1 KGHSH and CDR2 LQKENI. Losses at the gene ends were 3 bases for V and 6 bases for J; bases not matched to a gene: 5. The CDR3 nucleotides read TGTGCCAGCTCACCCGGGACTACCATCAATGAGCAGTTCTTC. It codes for CASSPGTTINEQFF.

The chain couples TRBV6-2 or TRBV6-3 to TRBJ1-5; D is uncertain. The CDR3 has 13 amino acids. Trimming cost V 2 bases and J 4 bases, with 6 bases left between them. CDR1 is MNHEY, CDR2 SVGEGT, per germline. In DNA, the CDR3 is TGTGCCAGCAGTTACGTTGGAAATCAGCCCCAGCATTTT. This sequence encodes CASSYVGNQPQHF.

The rearrangement joins TRBV12-3 or TRBV12-4 to TRBJ2-1; D remains unclear. The CDR3 has 15 residues. V was clipped by 1 base and J by 3 bases, with 10 bases between them. CDR3 sequence reads: CASSLEGHLYNEQFF. The CDR3, as DNA: TGTGCCAGCAGTTTAGAGGGCCACCTCTACAATGAGCAGTTCTTC.

The chain joins TRBV25-1 to TRBJ1-1, with a tentative D call TRBD1 (5 bases). V was pared by 1 base and J by 0 bases, with 12 bases between. Germline V CDR1 and CDR2: MGHDK, SYGVNS. The CDR3 is 16 residues long. The CDR3 sequence: CASSEWGRPLNTEAFF. CDR3 nucleotide sequence: TGTGCCAGCAGTGAATGGGGCAGGCCCTTGAACACTGAAGCTTTCTTT.

V gene TRBV5-1 combines with J gene TRBJ2-7, with 12 bases fitting TRBD2. This CDR3 spans 18 amino acids. The V gene end was trimmed by 4 bases and the J gene end by 4 bases; junction bases not matched to a gene: 15. Germline V gives CDR1 SGHRS, CDR2 YFSETQ. The DNA of the CDR3 is TGCGCCAGCAGCCTCGGGGCCCCAGGACTAGCGGGAACATACGAGCAGTACTTC. Amino acids: CASSLGAPGLAGTYEQYF.

CDR3 sequence: CASSKPGPTWEQYF. CDR3 bases: TGTGCCAGCAGCAAGCCGGGTCCTACCTGGGAGCAGTACTTC. The rearrangement links TRBV7-2 to TRBJ2-7; D unclear. Trimming cost V 5 bases and J 7 bases, with 18 bases left between them. CDR3 length: 14 amino acids. The germline CDR1 and CDR2 sequences are SGHTA and FQGNSA.

The sample holds a few counts of this clonotype. This rearrangement joins TRBV29-1 to TRBJ1-5, with D possibly being TRBD1 (6 bases). The CDR3 spans 15 residues. Trimming pared 7 bases from V and 2 bases from J, leaving 18 bases between. The germline V gene encodes CDR1 SQVTM and CDR2 ANQGSEA. The CDR3 protein is CSDETGSLCNQPQHF. CDR3 nucleotides: TGCAGCGACGAGACAGGAAGTTTGTGCAATCAGCCCCAGCATTTT.

The chain joins TRBV19 to TRBJ2-3; 10 bases are shared with TRBD2. This CDR3 comprises 16 residues. Germline CDR1 is LNHDA and CDR2 is SQIVND (reference sequence). Germline trimming cut 3 bases from V and 3 bases from J; bases unmatched to any gene: 6. CDR3 region: CASSILLAGVTDTQYF. DNA for the CDR3: TGTGCCAGTAGTATCTTGCTAGCGGGAGTTACAGATACGCAGTATTTT.

The V and J genes are TRBV7-9 and TRBJ1-3; possibly TRBD1 for D (5 bases). Trimming left V 8 bases short and J 0 bases short, with 11 bases between. This CDR3 is 14 amino acids long. Germline-derived CDR1 and CDR2 are SEHNR and FQNEAQ (reference sequence). CDR3 DNA: TGTGCCAGCGCGGGGGGAAACTCTGGAAACACCATATATTTT. The encoded protein is CASAGGNSGNTIYF.

The gene calls are TRBV5-1 and TRBJ2-5, with a weak D call TRBD2 (6 bases). The CDR3 covers 16 residues. The germline CDR1 and CDR2 sequences are SGHRS and YFSETQ. The V end lost 0 bases, the J end lost 0 bases, and 12 bases lay between the germline ends. This CDR3 reads CASSLEGGGHQETQYF. The DNA of the CDR3 is TGCGCCAGCAGCTTGGAGGGAGGTGGACACCAAGAGACCCAGTACTTC.

The chain couples TRBV29-1 to TRBJ2-3; 9 nucleotides align to TRBD2. The length of the CDR3 is 13 residues. The V gene end was trimmed by 7 bases and the J gene end by 7 bases; junction bases not matched to a gene: 9. Germline V lookup: CDR1 SQVTM, CDR2 ANQGSEA. CDR3 amino acids: CSGVAGGPNTQYF. In DNA, the CDR3 is TGCAGCGGTGTGGCGGGGGGGCCTAATACGCAGTATTTT.

This clonotype came up a few times. The CDR3: CAISAQRGYNEQFF. DNA for the CDR3: TGTGCCATCAGTGCCCAGCGAGGCTACAATGAGCAGTTCTTC. The chain employs TRBV10-3 and TRBJ2-1; unclear D gene. This CDR3 contains 14 residues. CDR1 and CDR2 from the germline V gene are ENHRY and SYGVKD. V lost 4 bases and J lost 3, with 10 bases in between.

This clonotype was detected many times. The chain employs TRBV27 and TRBJ1-6; 8 bases align to TRBD1. The CDR3 has 15 residues. Germline-derived CDR1 and CDR2 are MNHEY and SMNVEV (reference sequence). The J segment lost 7 bases and the V segment lost 5 bases, leaving 7 bases of the junction unmatched. DNA of the CDR3: TGTGCCAGCAGTCCGCAAGGACAGGGCAATTCACCCCTCCACTTT. It codes for CASSPQGQGNSPLHF.

This clonotype was seen a few times. The chain couples TRBV24-1 to TRBJ2-7; D is possibly TRBD2 (6 bases). V was pared by 0 bases and J by 0 bases, with 20 bases between. The length of the CDR3 is 19 residues. The V gene's germline CDR1 is KGHDR and CDR2 SFDVKD. CDR3 in amino acids: CATSDLRAGLSGISYEQYV. CDR3 bases: TGTGCCACCAGTGATTTGAGGGCAGGTCTTAGCGGTATCTCCTACGAGCAGTACGTC.

This clonotype was seen more than once but under ten times. The chain uses TRBV10-3 and TRBJ2-2, with 8 bases that match TRBD1. The ends lost 8 bases at V and 6 bases at J; junction bases unmatched: 5. CDR1 ENHRY and CDR2 SYGVKD come from the germline V gene. The CDR3 extends over 13 amino acids. The CDR3 spells CAIAGQGPGELFF. CDR3 sequence (DNA): TGTGCCATCGCAGGACAGGGTCCCGGGGAGCTGTTTTTT.